The 8 T cell receptor beta chains below all came from one sample that was sequenced in a study of blood T cells in healthy people across ages. Combining a sample-barcoded 5' primer with a J-beta primer mix, a second PCR ran for 7 to 11 cycles. Each CDR3 protein gets one entry after TCRdb re-called the 5' RACE reads with MiXCR. This sample has some 1.7 million distinct CDR3 sequences, with roughly 27% found just once. Sequencing was carried out using blood. The receptors here all came from a woman in her thirties in good health.

V gene TRBV5-1 combines with J gene TRBJ1-1, with TRBD1 matching over 8 bases. Germline CDR1 and CDR2: SGHRS and YFSETQ. The junction had 10 bases not matched to a gene; V was cut back by 2 bases and J by 10 bases. The CDR3 is made up of 14 amino acids. CDR3 loop: CASSFGQGGTGAFF. The CDR3 DNA reads as TGCGCCAGCAGCTTTGGACAGGGCGGGACGGGAGCTTTCTTT.

The chain couples TRBV12-3 or TRBV12-4 to TRBJ2-5; 7 positions match TRBD1. This CDR3 comprises 13 residues. V was pared by 6 bases and J by 3 bases, with 4 bases of the junction left unmatched. CDR3: CASRDRWEETQYF. In nucleotides, the CDR3 is TGTGCCAGCAGGGACAGGTGGGAAGAGACCCAGTACTTC.

As regards this clonotype: This may arise from a read error, as a much more abundant clone is one base away. The chain uses TRBV29-1 and TRBJ2-1; the match to TRBD2 covers 7 bases. This CDR3 comprises 12 residues. CDR1 and CDR2 from the germline V gene are SQVTM and ANQGSEA. The CDR3 loop is CNVGGGTIEQFF. The DNA for the CDR3 is TGCAACGTTGGTGGAGGGACTATCGAGCAGTTCTTC.

A few counts support this clonotype. The V call is TRBV5-5, the J call TRBJ2-4; 8 bases map to TRBD1. CDR1 SGHKS and CDR2 YYEKEE come from the germline V gene (reference sequence). The CDR3 is made up of 15 amino acids. The V and J ends lost 4 bases and 7 bases, in that order; junction bases with no gene match: 10. The CDR3: CASSESRDRSNIQYF. As DNA, the CDR3 is TGTGCCAGCAGCGAGTCACGGGACAGGTCTAACATTCAGTACTTC.

In regard to this clonotype: It may be a read error: a sequence one base away is much more abundant. This chain links TRBV28 with TRBJ2-4; D is possibly TRBD2 (5 bases). The germline V gene has CDR1 MDHEN and CDR2 SYDVKM. This CDR3 region has 15 residues. V was trimmed by 8 bases and J by 4 bases, leaving 18 bases between them. The CDR3 DNA follows: TGTGCCAGCGGTTCTCAGCGGACCCGAAAAAACATTCAGTACTTC. This gives the protein CASGSQRTRKNIQYF.

This clonotype was seen ten or more times. The chain employs TRBV7-2 and TRBJ2-1, with 7 bases aligning to TRBD2. Germline CDR1 and CDR2: SGHTA and FQGNSA. The CDR3 spans 12 residues. J lost 15 bases, V lost 7 bases, and 12 bases had no gene match. DNA for the CDR3: TGTGCCAGCACCAATCTAGCGGTAAGAATGTTCTTC. Encoded protein: CASTNLAVRMFF.

This clonotype was seen more than once but under ten times. V is TRBV6-2 or TRBV6-3 and J is TRBJ1-1; D ambiguous. Trimming left V 2 bases short and J 1 base short, with 11 bases between. The CDR3 runs 15 residues. CDR1 and CDR2 (germline): MNHEY, SVGEGT. The CDR3 DNA is TGTGCCAGCAGTTACCTACATAGAGGGAACACTGAAGCTTTCTTT. This gives the protein CASSYLHRGNTEAFF.

This clonotype was seen just once. The rearrangement joins TRBV20-1 to TRBJ2-4; tentatively, D is TRBD2 (5 bases). The DNA end lines up better with TRBJ2-7; the J call may be wrong. Germline values: CDR1 DFQATT, CDR2 SNEGSKA (reference sequence). CDR3 size: 11 residues. For the CDR3, the DNA is TGCAGTGCTAGCATGGCGGGCGAGCAGTACTTC. This gives the protein CSASMAGEQYF.